This TCR beta chain was sequenced during a study of T cell responses to AZD1222 COVID-19 vaccine. Of note for this clone: What it recognizes is unknown.

The assay was immunoSEQ multiplex PCR, and TCRdb's table has in-frame clones only and misses some. The sample has under 50,000 clones; about 90% are singletons. Whole-study results and caveats: Increases in Spike-specific TCR breadth and depth were seen after two AZD1222 doses.

The sample in question was peripheral blood, obtained 28 days after the second AZD1222 dose. The TCR comes from an adult who received the AZD1222 COVID-19 vaccine.

The CDR3 DNA reads as TGTGCCAGCACACGGGACATAGCAGGAAACACCATATATTTT. It translates to CASTRDIAGNTIYF. The J gene is TRBJ1-3, the V gene TRBV6-5; TRBD1 might be the D (6 bases). The ends were cut back, 7 bases at V and 4 bases at J, with 14 bases in the middle. Germline-derived CDR1 and CDR2 are MNHEY and SVGAGI. The CDR3 runs 14 residues.